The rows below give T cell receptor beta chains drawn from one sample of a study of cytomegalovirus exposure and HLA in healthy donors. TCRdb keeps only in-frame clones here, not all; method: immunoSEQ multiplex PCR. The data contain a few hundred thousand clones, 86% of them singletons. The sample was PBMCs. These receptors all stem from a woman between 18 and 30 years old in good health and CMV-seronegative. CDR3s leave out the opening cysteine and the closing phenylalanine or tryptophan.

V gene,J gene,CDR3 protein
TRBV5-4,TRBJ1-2,ASSLVAGINYGYT
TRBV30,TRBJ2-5,AWSQGAEETQY
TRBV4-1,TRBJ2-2,ASSLMTPGTGELF
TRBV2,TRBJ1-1,ASSGALAGTEAF
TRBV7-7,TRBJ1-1,ASSLRLGEEAF
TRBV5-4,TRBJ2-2,ASSLQGGANTGELF
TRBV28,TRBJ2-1,ASSSPLAGGRNEQF
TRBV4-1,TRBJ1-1,ASSQGVEGGWNTEAF
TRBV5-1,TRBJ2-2,ASFRGLATGELF
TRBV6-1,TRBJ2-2,ASSARQGATGELF
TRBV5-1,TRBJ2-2,ASSPRTGEGIGELF
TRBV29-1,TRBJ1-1,SVCQGAVNTEAF
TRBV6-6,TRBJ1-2,ASSLRTANYGYT
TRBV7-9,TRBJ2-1,ASSFSYGEQF
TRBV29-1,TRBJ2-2,SVEVSERTGELF
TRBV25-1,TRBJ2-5,ASSPEGAGQTQY
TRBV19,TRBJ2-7,ASSNGQVYEQY
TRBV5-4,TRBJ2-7,ASGDWGEQY
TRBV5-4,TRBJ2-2,ASSPPEVAGTGELF
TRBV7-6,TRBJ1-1,ASSFRQGTNTEAF
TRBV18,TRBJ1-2,ASSPTGELMGYT
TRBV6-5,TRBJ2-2,ASSYSGLTNTGELF
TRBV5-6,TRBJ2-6,ASPRGSGANVLT
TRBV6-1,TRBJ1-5,ASSGTRGYQPQH
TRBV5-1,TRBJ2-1,ASSLDGSGTSGSMF
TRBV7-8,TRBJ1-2,ASSREIDNYGYT
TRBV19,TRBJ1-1,ASSAGVGTEAF
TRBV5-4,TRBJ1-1,ASSKDRSNTEAF
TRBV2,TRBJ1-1,ASSTDRGSTEAF
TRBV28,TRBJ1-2,ASRTPGTGPGYT
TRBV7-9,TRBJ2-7,ASSSLGDEQY
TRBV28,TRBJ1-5,ASTNRPGSSNQPQH
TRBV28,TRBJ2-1,ASSLTTLQETFLYNEQF
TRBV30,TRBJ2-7,AWSAPGTSGREQY
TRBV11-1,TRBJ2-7,ASSPGRVYEQY
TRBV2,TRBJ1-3,ASSEGTGSVFGNTIY
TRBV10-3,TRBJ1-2,AISESSGSPGYT
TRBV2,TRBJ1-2,ASSEPPPTGSDYGYT
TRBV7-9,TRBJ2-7,ASSLGTGGLSYEQY
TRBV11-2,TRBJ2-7,ASSLAGTSSYEQY
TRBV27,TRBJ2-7,ASSLGGNEQY
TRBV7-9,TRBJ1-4,ASSVGESSNEKLF
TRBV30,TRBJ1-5,AWSGQAYQPQH
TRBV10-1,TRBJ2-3,ASSRGTSGGTDTQY
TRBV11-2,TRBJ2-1,ASSLVPRDSLKQF
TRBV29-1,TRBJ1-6,SVSAGQVNSPLH
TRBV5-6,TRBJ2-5,ASSFQAGETQY
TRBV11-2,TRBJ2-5,ASSWGSAETQY
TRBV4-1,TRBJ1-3,ASSQGPIKTEFSGNTIY
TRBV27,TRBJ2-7,ASRRTASYEQY
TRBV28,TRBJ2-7,ASSFALLRDTSYEQY
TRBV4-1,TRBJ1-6,ASSQEGQGGNSPLH
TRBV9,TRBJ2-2,ASSVAAAMNTGELF
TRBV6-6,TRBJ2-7,ASSRGQGSSYEQY
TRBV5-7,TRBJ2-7,ASSPKQGKAYEQY